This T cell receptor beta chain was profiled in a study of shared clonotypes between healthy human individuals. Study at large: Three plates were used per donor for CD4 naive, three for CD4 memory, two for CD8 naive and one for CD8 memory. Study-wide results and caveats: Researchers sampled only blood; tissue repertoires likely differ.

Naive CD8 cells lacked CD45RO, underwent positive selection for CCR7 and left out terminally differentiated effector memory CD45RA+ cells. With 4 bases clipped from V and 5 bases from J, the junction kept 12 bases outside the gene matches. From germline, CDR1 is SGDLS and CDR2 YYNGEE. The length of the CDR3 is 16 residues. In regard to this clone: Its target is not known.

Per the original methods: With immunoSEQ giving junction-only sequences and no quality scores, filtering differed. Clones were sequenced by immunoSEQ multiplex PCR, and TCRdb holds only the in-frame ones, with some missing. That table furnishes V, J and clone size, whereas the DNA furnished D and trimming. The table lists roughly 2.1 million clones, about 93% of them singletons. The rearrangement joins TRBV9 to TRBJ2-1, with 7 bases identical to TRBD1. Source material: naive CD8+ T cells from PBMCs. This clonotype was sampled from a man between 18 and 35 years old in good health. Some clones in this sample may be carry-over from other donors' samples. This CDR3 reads CASSMPRQGGDNEQFF. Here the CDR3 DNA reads TGTGCCAGCAGCATGCCTCGACAGGGCGGTGACAATGAGCAGTTCTTC.